These T cell receptor beta chains were read from a single sample in a study of cytomegalovirus exposure and HLA in healthy donors. Assay used: immunoSEQ multiplex PCR; TCRdb lists only in-frame clones, some missing. The data contain 150,000 to 200,000 clones, around 77% of them singletons. The sequenced sample was PBMCs. Receptors were obtained from a female donor in good health and CMV-seronegative. The CDR3 runs from the conserved cysteine through the conserved F or W. The D gene is left open where the match is weak. Clone size appears in some rows only: once, few, many, or a class for an expanded clone.

d_call: .
clone_size: .
v_call: TRBV10-3
j_call: TRBJ2-5
cdr3_nt: TGTGCCATCAGTGAGCCCAGGGAGACCCAGTACTTC
cdr3_aa: CAISEPRETQYF

d_call: .
clone_size: .
v_call: TRBV5-1
j_call: TRBJ1-1
cdr3_nt: TGCGCCAGCAGCTCAGGACAGTACACTGAAGCTTTCTTT
cdr3_aa: CASSSGQYTEAFF

d_call: .
clone_size: .
v_call: TRBV4-1
j_call: TRBJ1-6
cdr3_nt: TGCGCCAGCAGCCAAGAGGCACGGGTAGATTATAATTCACCCCTCCACTTT
cdr3_aa: CASSQEARVDYNSPLHF

d_call: .
clone_size: .
v_call: TRBV6-6
j_call: TRBJ2-1
cdr3_nt: TGTGCCAGCAGTACCGGACTAACCCACCCCTACAATGAGCAGTTCTTC
cdr3_aa: CASSTGLTHPYNEQFF

d_call: TRBD2
clone_size: .
v_call: TRBV6-6
j_call: TRBJ2-1
cdr3_nt: TGTGCCAGCAATCCCGGGACTACCTCCTACAATGAGCAGTTCTTC
cdr3_aa: CASNPGTTSYNEQFF

d_call: .
clone_size: .
v_call: TRBV5-1
j_call: TRBJ1-1
cdr3_nt: TGCGCCAGCAGCTTGGCCGGAGGTGCCACTGAAGCTTTCTTT
cdr3_aa: CASSLAGGATEAFF

d_call: TRBD1
clone_size: .
v_call: TRBV28
j_call: TRBJ1-2
cdr3_nt: TGTGCCAGCAGTATACACGGGACAGCCTATGGCTACACCTTC
cdr3_aa: CASSIHGTAYGYTF

d_call: .
clone_size: .
v_call: TRBV7-8
j_call: TRBJ1-2
cdr3_nt: TGTGCCAGCAGCCCCGGGAACTATGGCTACACCTTC
cdr3_aa: CASSPGNYGYTF

d_call: .
clone_size: .
v_call: TRBV2
j_call: TRBJ1-5
cdr3_nt: TGTGCCAGCAGTGAAACAGGGATTGGGCCCCAGCATTTT
cdr3_aa: CASSETGIGPQHF

d_call: .
clone_size: .
v_call: TRBV5-1
j_call: TRBJ2-2
cdr3_nt: TGCGCCAGCTACGGAGTACAATCCGGGGAGCTGTTTTTT
cdr3_aa: CASYGVQSGELFF

d_call: .
clone_size: once
v_call: TRBV4-1
j_call: TRBJ2-3
cdr3_nt: TGCGCCAGCAGCCGCGCCCCTACGTACAGCACAGATACGCAGTATTTT
cdr3_aa: CASSRAPTYSTDTQYF

d_call: .
clone_size: .
v_call: TRBV5-1
j_call: TRBJ2-5
cdr3_nt: TGCGCCAGCAGCTTGGTCGGGAAGGGACTCCGAGAGACCCAGTACTTC
cdr3_aa: CASSLVGKGLRETQYF

d_call: .
clone_size: once
v_call: TRBV28
j_call: TRBJ1-2
cdr3_nt: TGTGCCAGCAGTTTGGGCCGCGCTAACTATGGCTACACCTTC
cdr3_aa: CASSLGRANYGYTF

d_call: .
clone_size: .
v_call: TRBV7-2
j_call: TRBJ1-1
cdr3_nt: TGTGCCAGCACACAGACAGCCCTGAACACTGAAGCTTTCTTT
cdr3_aa: CASTQTALNTEAFF

d_call: .
clone_size: .
v_call: TRBV6-6
j_call: TRBJ2-1
cdr3_nt: TGTGCCAGCCTAGACGGAGCTTCCTACAATGAGCAGTTCTTC
cdr3_aa: CASLDGASYNEQFF

d_call: TRBD2
clone_size: .
v_call: TRBV7-8
j_call: TRBJ2-3
cdr3_nt: TGTGCCACCAAAAGGGAGACTAGCGGATTGAGCACAGATACGCAGTATTTT
cdr3_aa: CATKRETSGLSTDTQYF

d_call: TRBD1
clone_size: .
v_call: TRBV19
j_call: TRBJ2-7
cdr3_nt: TGTGCCAGTAGTATAGGGGACAGGGAATCTGAGCAGTACTTC
cdr3_aa: CASSIGDRESEQYF

d_call: TRBD2
clone_size: once
v_call: TRBV9
j_call: TRBJ2-1
cdr3_nt: TGTGCCAGCAGCGAAACGGGACTAGCGGGGGGATACCTCTCCTACAATGAGCAGTTCTTC
cdr3_aa: CASSETGLAGGYLSYNEQFF

d_call: .
clone_size: few
v_call: TRBV4-1
j_call: TRBJ2-3
cdr3_nt: TGCGCCAGCAGCCAAGATTTAGCAGCATCCACAGATACGCAGTATTTT
cdr3_aa: CASSQDLAASTDTQYF

d_call: .
clone_size: .
v_call: TRBV28
j_call: TRBJ1-4
cdr3_nt: TGTGCCAGCAGTTTATCCGCGTCAACTAATGAAAAACTGTTTTTT
cdr3_aa: CASSLSASTNEKLFF

d_call: .
clone_size: .
v_call: TRBV11-2
j_call: TRBJ2-1
cdr3_nt: TGTGCCAGCAGCTTAGTCCCAGGCAATGAGCAGTTCTTC
cdr3_aa: CASSLVPGNEQFF

d_call: .
clone_size: .
v_call: TRBV5-1
j_call: TRBJ2-1
cdr3_nt: TGCGCCAGCAGCCTCGGGGACTCTGACTACAATGAGCAGTTCTTC
cdr3_aa: CASSLGDSDYNEQFF

d_call: .
clone_size: .
v_call: TRBV5-1
j_call: TRBJ2-7
cdr3_nt: TGCGCCAGCAGCTTGAGGAGGGACGGGTCCTACGAGCAGTACTTC
cdr3_aa: CASSLRRDGSYEQYF

d_call: .
clone_size: .
v_call: TRBV7-2
j_call: TRBJ1-1
cdr3_nt: TGTGCCAGCAGCTTCCCTGGAGGGGACCACACTGAAGCTTTCTTT
cdr3_aa: CASSFPGGDHTEAFF

d_call: .
clone_size: few
v_call: TRBV28
j_call: TRBJ1-2
cdr3_nt: TGTGCCAGCAGTACCGAAACAGGAAATGGCTACACCTTC
cdr3_aa: CASSTETGNGYTF

d_call: .
clone_size: .
v_call: TRBV15
j_call: TRBJ1-2
cdr3_nt: TGTGCCACCAGCAGAGAGGTTGGACTAGTTGATGGCTACACCTTC
cdr3_aa: CATSREVGLVDGYTF

d_call: TRBD1
clone_size: .
v_call: TRBV28
j_call: TRBJ2-2
cdr3_nt: TGTGCCAGCAGTTTCGAGACAGGGTCGGTCGGGGAGCTGTTTTTT
cdr3_aa: CASSFETGSVGELFF

d_call: TRBD1
clone_size: .
v_call: TRBV6-4
j_call: TRBJ2-1
cdr3_nt: TGTGCCAGCAGTGATCTGGGACAGGGCAATGAGCAGTTCTTC
cdr3_aa: CASSDLGQGNEQFF

d_call: .
clone_size: .
v_call: TRBV7-9
j_call: TRBJ1-2
cdr3_nt: TGTGCCAGCAGCCCCTGGACAAGCTATGGCTACACCTTC
cdr3_aa: CASSPWTSYGYTF

d_call: .
clone_size: .
v_call: TRBV18
j_call: TRBJ2-5
cdr3_nt: TGTGCCAGCTCACCATCAACCGGAGAGACCCAGTACTTC
cdr3_aa: CASSPSTGETQYF

d_call: TRBD1
clone_size: .
v_call: TRBV9
j_call: TRBJ1-4
cdr3_nt: TGTGCCAGCAGCGTGGTGGGACAGACCAATGAAAAACTGTTTTTT
cdr3_aa: CASSVVGQTNEKLFF

d_call: TRBD1
clone_size: few
v_call: TRBV5-1
j_call: TRBJ1-4
cdr3_nt: TGCGCCAGCAGCAGCCCACAGGGGGGGAGTAATGAAAAACTGTTTTTT
cdr3_aa: CASSSPQGGSNEKLFF

d_call: TRBD1
clone_size: few
v_call: TRBV29-1
j_call: TRBJ2-1
cdr3_nt: TGCAGCGTTGAAGTCTTCAGGGGGCCGGGGAATGAGCAGTTCTTC
cdr3_aa: CSVEVFRGPGNEQFF

d_call: .
clone_size: .
v_call: TRBV29-1
j_call: TRBJ1-2
cdr3_nt: TGCAGCGTTGTTTTGTCGGGGGGCTATGGCTACACCTTC
cdr3_aa: CSVVLSGGYGYTF

d_call: .
clone_size: .
v_call: TRBV29-1
j_call: TRBJ2-1
cdr3_nt: TGCAGCGCAGAGGGCAGAAGCTCCTACAATGAGCAGTTCTTC
cdr3_aa: CSAEGRSSYNEQFF

d_call: .
clone_size: .
v_call: TRBV5-1
j_call: TRBJ1-6
cdr3_nt: TGCGCCAGCAGCTTGCAATTCGCGCAGGGGAATTCACCCCTCCACTTT
cdr3_aa: CASSLQFAQGNSPLHF

d_call: TRBD1
clone_size: .
v_call: TRBV7-9
j_call: TRBJ1-2
cdr3_nt: TGTGCCAGCAGCGCGACGGGACAGGGGCGCTATGGCTACACCTTC
cdr3_aa: CASSATGQGRYGYTF

d_call: .
clone_size: .
v_call: TRBV19
j_call: TRBJ2-5
cdr3_nt: TGTGCCAGTAGGCAGGACAGCCTAGCCCGCGGTGGGACCCAGTACTTC
cdr3_aa: CASRQDSLARGGTQYF

d_call: .
clone_size: few
v_call: TRBV6-1
j_call: TRBJ1-1
cdr3_nt: TGTGCCAGCAGGGTTCGGCAGGAAATGAACACTGAAGCTTTCTTT
cdr3_aa: CASRVRQEMNTEAFF

d_call: TRBD2
clone_size: .
v_call: TRBV11-3
j_call: TRBJ2-5
cdr3_nt: TGTGCCAGCAGCCCGAGTGGGGTAGCGGGGGGTCAGGAGACCCAGTACTTC
cdr3_aa: CASSPSGVAGGQETQYF

d_call: .
clone_size: .
v_call: TRBV21-1
j_call: TRBJ2-2
cdr3_nt: TGTGCCAGCAGCAATAGGGGTAGCGGGGGAAGGGCCGGGGAGCTGTTTTTT
cdr3_aa: CASSNRGSGGRAGELFF